Listed below are T cell receptor beta chains from one sample, sequenced in a study of cytomegalovirus exposure and HLA in healthy donors. TCRdb's table, derived via immunoSEQ multiplex PCR, lists solely in-frame clones and lacks some. The data contain about 180,000 clones, about four fifths of them singletons. The sequencing sample was made of PBMCs. The receptors come from a woman between 18 and 29 years old in good health and CMV-seropositive. CDR3s include the opening cysteine and the closing phenylalanine or tryptophan. D genes are given only for firm matches. Some rows mark clone size as missing; the rest say once, few, many or name a class of expanded clone.

d_gene: -
abundance: -
j_gene: TRBJ1-1
v_gene: TRBV6-5
CDR3aa: CASSYSSTAGNTEAFF
CDR3nt: TGTGCCAGCAGTTACTCGAGCACAGCGGGGAACACTGAAGCTTTCTTT

d_gene: -
abundance: -
j_gene: TRBJ1-2
v_gene: TRBV6-6
CDR3aa: CASSSGQIYGYTF
CDR3nt: TGTGCCAGCAGTTCAGGACAGATATATGGCTACACCTTC

d_gene: -
abundance: -
j_gene: TRBJ2-7
v_gene: TRBV4-1
CDR3aa: CASSQVLASNYEQYF
CDR3nt: TGCGCCAGCAGCCAAGTTCTAGCGTCCAACTACGAGCAGTACTTC

d_gene: TRBD1
abundance: -
j_gene: TRBJ1-2
v_gene: TRBV15
CDR3aa: CATSRPHVRQGRRYTF
CDR3nt: TGTGCCACCAGCAGACCCCACGTTCGACAGGGCCGACGCTACACCTTC

d_gene: TRBD1
abundance: -
j_gene: TRBJ2-7
v_gene: TRBV7-2
CDR3aa: CASSLVQGAYEQYF
CDR3nt: TGTGCCAGCAGCTTAGTACAGGGGGCCTACGAGCAGTACTTC

d_gene: -
abundance: -
j_gene: TRBJ1-5
v_gene: TRBV15
CDR3aa: CATSVRPEGNQPQHF
CDR3nt: TGTGCCACCAGCGTTCGACCTGAGGGCAATCAGCCCCAGCATTTT

d_gene: -
abundance: -
j_gene: TRBJ1-6
v_gene: TRBV6-1
CDR3aa: CASSGAEASLWNSPLHF
CDR3nt: TGTGCCAGCAGTGGGGCGGAGGCCAGCCTGTGGAATTCACCCCTCCACTTT

d_gene: TRBD1
abundance: -
j_gene: TRBJ2-7
v_gene: TRBV28
CDR3aa: CASSLQTGADPYEQYF
CDR3nt: TGTGCCAGCAGTTTACAGACAGGGGCGGATCCATACGAGCAGTACTTC

d_gene: TRBD1
abundance: -
j_gene: TRBJ1-2
v_gene: TRBV7-2
CDR3aa: CASSYEPDRVDYGYTF
CDR3nt: TGTGCCAGCAGCTACGAACCCGACAGGGTAGACTATGGCTACACCTTC

d_gene: TRBD1
abundance: once
j_gene: TRBJ1-2
v_gene: TRBV5-1
CDR3aa: CASSLGTGISGYTF
CDR3nt: TGCGCCAGCAGCTTGGGGACAGGGATCTCTGGCTACACCTTC

d_gene: -
abundance: -
j_gene: TRBJ2-7
v_gene: TRBV25-1
CDR3aa: CASSPRQDLYEQYF
CDR3nt: TGTGCCAGCAGTCCCCGACAGGACCTCTACGAGCAGTACTTC

d_gene: -
abundance: few
j_gene: TRBJ2-5
v_gene: TRBV2
CDR3aa: CASSVGDLAETQYF
CDR3nt: TGTGCCAGCAGTGTAGGGGACTTAGCGGAGACCCAGTACTTC

d_gene: TRBD2
abundance: -
j_gene: TRBJ2-2
v_gene: TRBV5-4
CDR3aa: CASSGGGGAGTGELFF
CDR3nt: TGTGCCAGCAGCGGTGGCGGGGGGGCGGGCACCGGGGAGCTGTTTTTT

d_gene: -
abundance: -
j_gene: TRBJ1-1
v_gene: TRBV7-4
CDR3aa: CASSLVRRDNMNTEAFF
CDR3nt: TGTGCCAGCAGCTTAGTTCGGAGGGATAATATGAACACTGAAGCTTTCTTT

d_gene: TRBD2
abundance: -
j_gene: TRBJ2-7
v_gene: TRBV7-9
CDR3aa: CASSAATSGSYEQYF
CDR3nt: TGTGCCAGCAGCGCTGCGACTAGCGGGAGCTACGAGCAGTACTTC

d_gene: TRBD1
abundance: few
j_gene: TRBJ1-6
v_gene: TRBV5-1
CDR3aa: CASSLESGQGHSPLHF
CDR3nt: TGCGCCAGCAGCTTGGAATCGGGACAGGGGCATTCACCCCTCCACTTT

d_gene: -
abundance: -
j_gene: TRBJ1-3
v_gene: TRBV6-5
CDR3aa: CASSGVGAGNTIYF
CDR3nt: TGTGCCAGCAGCGGCGTGGGAGCTGGAAACACCATATATTTT

d_gene: -
abundance: -
j_gene: TRBJ2-3
v_gene: TRBV5-1
CDR3aa: CASSVTVDTQYF
CDR3nt: TGCGCCAGCAGCGTAACGGTGGATACGCAGTATTTT

d_gene: -
abundance: once
j_gene: TRBJ1-5
v_gene: TRBV14
CDR3aa: CASSPYRGEPQHF
CDR3nt: TGTGCCAGCAGCCCCTATCGAGGCGAGCCCCAGCATTTT

d_gene: -
abundance: -
j_gene: TRBJ1-1
v_gene: TRBV11-2
CDR3aa: CASQPGTGVNTEAFF
CDR3nt: TGTGCCAGCCAGCCTGGGACGGGAGTGAACACTGAAGCTTTCTTT

d_gene: TRBD2
abundance: -
j_gene: TRBJ2-3
v_gene: TRBV4-2
CDR3aa: CASSQLAGGPTDTQYF
CDR3nt: TGTGCCAGCAGCCAACTAGCGGGGGGGCCCACAGATACGCAGTATTTT

d_gene: -
abundance: once
j_gene: TRBJ1-5
v_gene: TRBV5-1
CDR3aa: CASSPTGLSNQPQHF
CDR3nt: TGCGCCAGCAGCCCGACCGGGTTGAGCAATCAGCCCCAGCATTTT

d_gene: TRBD2
abundance: -
j_gene: TRBJ2-3
v_gene: TRBV5-6
CDR3aa: CASSFLLAGGQDTQYF
CDR3nt: TGTGCCAGCAGCTTTTTACTAGCGGGGGGGCAAGATACGCAGTATTTT

d_gene: TRBD2
abundance: -
j_gene: TRBJ2-7
v_gene: TRBV11-3
CDR3aa: CASSPGGGPLYEQYF
CDR3nt: TGTGCCAGCAGCCCCGGCGGGGGGCCTCTTTACGAGCAGTACTTC

d_gene: -
abundance: -
j_gene: TRBJ2-7
v_gene: TRBV2
CDR3aa: CASSEAPTSDNEQYF
CDR3nt: TGTGCCAGCAGTGAAGCGCCGACATCTGATAACGAGCAGTACTTC

d_gene: -
abundance: -
j_gene: TRBJ1-3
v_gene: TRBV7-2
CDR3aa: CASSPTALRALSGNTIYF
CDR3nt: TGTGCCAGCAGCCCAACAGCTTTACGCGCCCTCTCTGGAAACACCATATATTTT

d_gene: TRBD1
abundance: -
j_gene: TRBJ2-7
v_gene: TRBV2
CDR3aa: CASGPGTGGYEQYF
CDR3nt: TGTGCCAGCGGGCCGGGGACAGGGGGCTACGAGCAGTACTTC